One and the same sample provided the 30 T cell receptor beta chains below, sequenced in a study of cytomegalovirus exposure and HLA in healthy donors. Primers included in the PCR were 60 Vbeta and 13 Jbeta primers. Produced via immunoSEQ multiplex PCR; TCRdb's table is partial and in-frame only. Of around 140,000 clones listed, approximately 87% are singletons. Material for sequencing was PBMCs. These TCRs come from a man aged 40-49 years in good health and CMV-seronegative.

The rearrangement uses TRBV6-6 and TRBJ2-5; 8 bases align to TRBD1. This CDR3 is 16 amino acids long. Germline loops: CDR1 MNHNY, CDR2 SVGAGI (reference sequence). The junction had 11 bases not matched to a gene; V was cut back by 5 bases and J by 3 bases. CDR3 coding DNA: TGTGCCAGCAGTCACCGGGACAGGACGTATGAAGAGACCCAGTACTTC. Its translation is CASSHRDRTYEETQYF.

This clone was counted a single time. The V and J genes are TRBV5-3 and TRBJ2-7; 7 positions match TRBD1. TRBV5-3 is identified as an open reading frame with a role that is uncertain. CDR3 length: 13 amino acids. Trimming cost V 4 bases and J 3 bases; bases outside gene matches: 4. CDR3 DNA sequence: TGTGCCAGAAGCCCAGGGACAGACTACGAGCAGTACTTC. As protein: CARSPGTDYEQYF.

The genes are TRBV19 and TRBJ2-3, with TRBD1 matching 7 bases. The V and J ends lost 4 bases and 6 bases, in that order; junction bases with no gene match: 25. The CDR3 loop spans 20 amino acids. Germline CDR1 is LNHDA and CDR2 is SQIVND (reference sequence). The CDR3 loop reads CASSTGDSQMGQGRSDTQYF. The CDR3 DNA is TGTGCCAGTAGTACCGGGGACAGTCAGATGGGCCAAGGACGGTCGGATACGCAGTATTTT.

Here the CDR3 reads CASSQEKGQVSYEQYF. The CDR3 DNA reads TGCGCCAGCAGCCAAGAAAAGGGACAGGTCTCCTACGAGCAGTACTTC. This rearrangement joins TRBV4-1 to TRBJ2-7; the match to TRBD1 covers 8 bases. The germline CDR1 and CDR2 sequences are MGHRA and YSYEKL. J lost 0 bases, V lost 0 bases, and 4 bases had no gene match. The CDR3 is 16 amino acids.

This clone has more than one count but fewer than ten. The rearrangement uses TRBV7-2 and TRBJ2-5, with TRBD1 identical over 7 bases. The J segment lost 0 bases and the V segment lost 5 bases, leaving 9 bases of the junction unmatched. The CDR3 runs to 16 residues. Germline assignment: CDR1 SGHTA and CDR2 FQGNSA. CDR3 nucleotide sequence: TGTGCCAGCAGCGGCACCGGGACAGTGTACCAAGAGACCCAGTACTTC. Translation: CASSGTGTVYQETQYF.

The chain has TRBV19 and TRBJ1-2; 7 nucleotides align to TRBD1. Germline V gives CDR1 LNHDA, CDR2 SQIVND (reference sequence). With 1 base clipped from V and 2 bases from J, the junction kept 1 base outside the gene matches. This CDR3 region has 14 residues. The CDR3 here is CASSIVQGNYGYTF. DNA of the CDR3: TGTGCCAGTAGTATAGTACAGGGGAACTATGGCTACACCTTC.

The V and J genes are TRBV5-1 and TRBJ2-1, with D perhaps TRBD1 (6 bases). The CDR3 sequence is 14 residues long. Looked up from germline, CDR1 is SGHRS and CDR2 is YFSETQ. With 3 bases removed from V and 9 bases from J, the gap between germline ends came to 16 bases. The CDR3 is CASSSTTGTPEQFF. Here the CDR3 DNA reads TGCGCCAGCAGCTCTACTACCGGGACACCTGAGCAGTTCTTC.

CDR3 protein: CASSTALAGVNEQFF. In nucleotides, the CDR3 is TGTGCCAGCAGCACGGCCCTAGCGGGAGTGAATGAGCAGTTCTTC. The chain uses TRBV7-8 and TRBJ2-1, with 10 bases that match TRBD2. The germline gives CDR1 SGHVS, CDR2 FQNEAQ. CDR3 length: 15 residues. The J segment lost 7 bases and the V segment lost 5 bases, leaving 8 bases of the junction unmatched.

This chain joins TRBV30 and TRBJ2-1, with D maybe TRBD1 (5 bases). The CDR3 totals 14 residues. Germline V lookup: CDR1 GTSNPN, CDR2 SVGIG (reference sequence). V lost 3 bases and J 7 bases, leaving 16 bases between the germline ends. The DNA of the CDR3 is TGTGCCTGGAGAAAAGTGGGGCATTTTAATGAGCAGTTCTTC. This gives the protein CAWRKVGHFNEQFF.

Comments on this clone: At one end the junction does not follow the germline gene, possibly because of a read error. V gene TRBV7-9 combines with J gene TRBJ2-7; 9 nucleotides agree with TRBD1. This CDR3 comprises 14 residues. Per the germline V gene, CDR1 is SEHNR and CDR2 is FQNEAQ (reference sequence). CDR3 region: CSSSPPGQGSPRDF. CDR3 sequence (DNA): TGTTCCAGCAGCCCCCCGGGACAGGGAAGTCCCCGGGACTTC. Complete variable domain (other parts from reference TRBV7-9 and TRBJ2-7): DTGVSQNPRHKITKRGQNVTFRCDPISEHNRLYWYRQTLGQGPEFLTYFQNEAQLEKSRLLSDRFSAERPKGSFSTLEIQRTEQGDSAMYLCSSSPPGQGSPRDFGPGTRLTVT.

This chain links TRBV6-6 with TRBJ1-4; 7 bases agree with TRBD1. The CDR3 consists of 16 residues. Germline V gene data show CDR1 as MNHNY and CDR2 as SVGAGI (reference sequence). V was clipped by 0 bases and J by 0 bases; unmatched bases: 1. In nucleotides, the CDR3 is TGTGCCAGCAGTTACTCGGGACAGACAACTAATGAAAAACTGTTTTTT. Its protein is CASSYSGQTTNEKLFF.

This chain links TRBV6-1 with TRBJ1-5; D gene uncertain. The CDR3 consists of 13 residues. With 9 bases removed from V and 2 bases from J, the gap between germline ends came to 11 bases. Germline V CDR1 and CDR2: MNHNS, SASEGT. CDR3 sequence: CASSPSGNQPQHF. In DNA form, the CDR3 reads TGTGCCAGTAGCCCCAGCGGCAATCAGCCCCAGCATTTT.

V is TRBV11-2 and J is TRBJ2-5; 14 bases agree with TRBD2. CDR1 and CDR2 from the germline V gene are SGHAT and FQNNGV. The CDR3 is made up of 17 amino acids. After removal of 5 bases from V and 8 bases from J, the junction contained 13 bases not matched to a gene. The CDR3 is CASSLRTSGGPLGTQYF. In DNA form, the CDR3 reads TGTGCCAGCAGCCTACGGACTAGCGGGGGGCCGCTAGGCACCCAGTACTTC. Supplemented by reference TRBV11-2 and TRBJ2-5, the full variable domain reads EAGVAQSPRYKIIEKRQSVAFWCNPISGHATLYWYQQILGQGPKLLIQFQNNGVVDDSQLPKDRFSAERLKGVDSTLKIQPAKLEDSAVYLCASSLRTSGGPLGTQYFGPGTRLLVL.

V usage is TRBV19 and J usage is TRBJ2-7; 7 nucleotides align to TRBD1. Germline V lookup: CDR1 LNHDA, CDR2 SQIVND (reference sequence). V gave up 5 bases and J gave up 6 bases; unmatched junction bases: 10. This CDR3 comprises 14 residues. The CDR3 DNA sequence: TGTGCCAGTAGTCCAACTACGACAGGGACCGAGCAGTACTTC. It yields the protein CASSPTTTGTEQYF.

For this clone: Other nucleotide sequences in the sample specify the same CDR3. The chain links TRBV5-1 to TRBJ2-5; 8 bases are shared with TRBD2. In germline, CDR1 is SGHRS, CDR2 YFSETQ. This CDR3 region has 13 residues. V trimming: 0 bases; J trimming: 5 bases; junction bases outside the gene matches: 0. CDR3 DNA: TGCGCCAGCAGCTTGGGCGGGGGGGAGACCCAGTACTTC. Protein sequence: CASSLGGGETQYF.

The J gene is TRBJ2-2, the V gene TRBV5-4; D is possibly TRBD2 (6 bases). Germline lookup yields CDR1 SGHNT and CDR2 YYREEE (reference sequence). The length of the CDR3 is 14 residues. V was trimmed by 5 bases and J by 3 bases, leaving 11 bases between them. CDR3 loop: CASSGGQYTGELFF. As DNA, the CDR3 is TGTGCCAGCAGTGGAGGGCAATACACCGGGGAGCTGTTTTTT.

In this sample, this clone turned up once. The J gene is TRBJ2-7, the V gene TRBV7-9; a weak D match, TRBD2 (6 bases). Germline V gene data show CDR1 as SEHNR and CDR2 as FQNEAQ (reference sequence). The CDR3 runs to 17 residues. V was clipped by 1 base and J by 2 bases, with 18 bases between them. The CDR3 reads CASSLEASVSRAYEQYF. The CDR3 nucleotides are TGTGCCAGCAGCTTAGAGGCTAGCGTCAGCAGGGCCTACGAGCAGTACTTC.

V and J are TRBV7-2 and TRBJ2-3; D gene ambiguous. This CDR3 contains 12 residues. V lost 2 bases, J lost 6 bases, and 6 bases lay in between. Germline V gene sequence: CDR1 SGHTA, CDR2 FQGNSA. The CDR3 DNA sequence: TGTGCCAGCAGCTTATACGGGGATACGCAGTATTTT. Amino acids: CASSLYGDTQYF.

V and J are TRBV28 and TRBJ1-1; no clear D gene. Germline V lookup: CDR1 MDHEN, CDR2 SYDVKM. CDR3 length: 14 amino acids. Trimming left V 8 bases short and J 1 base short, with 14 bases between. CDR3 sequence: CASRLITGNTEAFF. Written as DNA, the CDR3 is TGTGCCAGCCGTCTTATAACTGGGAACACTGAAGCTTTCTTT.

The J gene is TRBJ2-3, the V gene TRBV6-1; 9 positions match TRBD2. CDR3 size: 15 residues. The junction had 8 bases not matched to a gene; V was cut back by 7 bases and J by 3 bases. The germline gives CDR1 MNHNS, CDR2 SASEGT. The CDR3 DNA sequence: TGTGCCAGCATCCGGGCGGGGGGGGGAACAGATACGCAGTATTTT. Protein: CASIRAGGGTDTQYF.

The chain is built from TRBV5-6 and TRBJ1-1; 11 bases are shared with TRBD1. Unmatched junction bases numbered 3, after V lost 4 bases and J lost 4 bases. Germline V gene sequence: CDR1 SGHDT, CDR2 YYEEEE. The CDR3 length is 14 residues. In DNA, the CDR3 is TGTGCCAGCAGCCCGGGGACAGGGGGCACTGAAGCTTTCTTT. Amino acids: CASSPGTGGTEAFF.

The genes are TRBV9 and TRBJ2-1; D is perhaps TRBD2 (6 bases). This CDR3 has 14 amino acids. CDR1 is SGDLS, CDR2 YYNGEE, per germline. Trimming removed 7 bases at V and 7 bases at J, with 18 bases between. CDR3 coding DNA: TGTGCCAGCTCCGAGAGGCGGGGAAGGAATGAGCAGTTCTTC. Protein product: CASSERRGRNEQFF.

This clone was counted a single time. J is TRBJ1-1 and V is TRBV19, with D maybe TRBD1 (6 bases). CDR3 size: 14 residues. With 3 bases removed from V and 4 bases from J, the gap between germline ends came to 12 bases. The germline gives CDR1 LNHDA, CDR2 SQIVND (reference sequence). This CDR3 reads CASSILGAATEAFF. The CDR3 bases are TGTGCCAGTAGTATCCTGGGGGCCGCCACTGAAGCTTTCTTT.

This chain connects TRBV7-8 to TRBJ2-7; 10 bases map to TRBD2. Germline V gives CDR1 SGHVS, CDR2 FQNEAQ. V was pared by 5 bases and J by 6 bases, with 10 bases of the junction left unmatched. This CDR3 comprises 15 residues. The CDR3 sequence: CASSTLAGALLEQYF. CDR3 DNA sequence: TGTGCCAGCAGCACCCTAGCGGGGGCTCTCCTCGAGCAGTACTTC.

The chain links TRBV28 to TRBJ1-2; D ambiguous. CDR1 and CDR2 (germline): MDHEN, SYDVKM. The ends were cut back, 5 bases at V and 8 bases at J, with 21 bases in the middle. The length of the CDR3 is 15 residues. Here the CDR3 DNA reads TGTGCCAGCAGTCGACAATTTGGGAGGGAGAGGGGCTACACCTTC. Translating it yields CASSRQFGRERGYTF.

The V and J genes are TRBV7-2 and TRBJ2-3, with D possibly matching TRBD2 (6 bases). Germline lookup yields CDR1 SGHTA and CDR2 FQGNSA. Trimming removed 10 bases from V and 1 base from J, with 18 bases in between. The CDR3 is 15 amino acids. The CDR3 sequence: CATHAGSARTDTQYF. The CDR3 DNA is TGTGCCACACACGCGGGGAGCGCTCGCACAGATACGCAGTATTTT.

V is TRBV19 and J is TRBJ2-1, with 7 bases that match TRBD1. V dropped 7 bases and J dropped 1; count of bases not matched to a gene: 4. This CDR3 comprises 14 residues. The germline gives CDR1 LNHDA, CDR2 SQIVND (reference sequence). Here the CDR3 reads CASNRDSSYNEQFF. Written as DNA, the CDR3 is TGTGCCAGTAACCGGGACAGTTCCTACAATGAGCAGTTCTTC.

This chain joins TRBV19 and TRBJ2-7, with D possibly being TRBD2 (7 bases). Germline CDR1 and CDR2: LNHDA and SQIVND (reference sequence). The V end lost 6 bases, the J end lost 0 bases, and 15 bases lay between the germline ends. The CDR3 length is 15 residues. CDR3 bases: TGTGCCAGTAGCTCACAGGGAGGGCCCTCCTACGAGCAGTACTTC. Encoded protein: CASSSQGGPSYEQYF.

The chain carries TRBV18 and TRBJ2-2; TRBD1 matches at 7 bases. The CDR3 spans 16 residues. The V gene's germline CDR1 is KGHSH and CDR2 LQKENI. The trim removed 0 bases at V and 0 bases at J, leaving 1 base unmatched. The CDR3 bases are TGTGCCAGCTCACCACCGGGACAGTCGAACACCGGGGAGCTGTTTTTT. It codes for CASSPPGQSNTGELFF.

The chain joins TRBV2 to TRBJ1-5; 7 bases line up with TRBD1. The germline V gene encodes CDR1 SNHLY and CDR2 FYNNEI. J was trimmed by 7 bases and V by 6 bases; bases with no gene match: 9. The CDR3 contains 14 residues. The CDR3: CASRPGQREQPQHF. The CDR3 bases are TGTGCCAGCAGGCCGGGACAGAGGGAACAGCCCCAGCATTTT.